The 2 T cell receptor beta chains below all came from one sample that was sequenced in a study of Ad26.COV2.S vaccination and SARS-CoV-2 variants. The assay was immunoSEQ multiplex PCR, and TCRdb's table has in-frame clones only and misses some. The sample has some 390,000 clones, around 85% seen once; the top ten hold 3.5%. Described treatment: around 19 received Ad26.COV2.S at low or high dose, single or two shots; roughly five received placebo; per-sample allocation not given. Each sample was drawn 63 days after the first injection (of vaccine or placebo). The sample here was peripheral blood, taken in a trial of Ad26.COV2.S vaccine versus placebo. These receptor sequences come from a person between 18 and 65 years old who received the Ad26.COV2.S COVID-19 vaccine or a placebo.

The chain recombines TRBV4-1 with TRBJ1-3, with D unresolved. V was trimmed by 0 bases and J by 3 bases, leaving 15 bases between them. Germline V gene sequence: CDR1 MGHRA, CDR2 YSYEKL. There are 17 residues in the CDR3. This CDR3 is CASSQDATEGSGNTIYF. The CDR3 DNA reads TGCGCCAGCAGCCAAGATGCAACGGAAGGTAGTGGAAACACCATATATTTT.

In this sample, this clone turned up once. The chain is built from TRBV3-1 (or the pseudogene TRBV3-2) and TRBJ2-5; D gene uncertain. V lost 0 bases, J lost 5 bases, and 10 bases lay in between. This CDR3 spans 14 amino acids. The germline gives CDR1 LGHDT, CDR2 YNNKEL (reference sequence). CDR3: CASSQEVGEETQYF. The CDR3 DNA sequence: TGTGCCAGCAGCCAAGAAGTGGGCGAGGAGACCCAGTACTTC.